This T cell receptor beta chain was recovered during a study of identical twins. The CDR3 consists of 17 residues. Trimming shortened V by 0 bases and J by 3 bases, and 18 bases separated the two germline ends. Germline V lookup: CDR1 SGHVS, CDR2 FQNEAQ. cDNA molecules carried unique molecular identifiers, and template switching added a universal primer site. TCRdb analysed the 5' RACE reads with MiXCR anew, one entry per CDR3 protein. Of around 490,000 distinct CDR3 sequences listed, roughly 13% were seen once; the top ten hold about 0.94%. Study-wide results and caveats: Carriage of fewer insertions was seen in abundant cord blood beta clonotypes, whereas memory repertoires showed none.

A remark on this clonotype: The antigen remains undetermined.

These same records also appear under a second study, on yellow fever vaccine responses in identical twins. That source adds: After vaccination, twins' T cell response reportedly seemed partly convergent, partly personalized.

V gene TRBV7-8 combines with J gene TRBJ2-7; D is possibly TRBD1 (6 bases). Sequencing was done on a sample of CD4+ T cells sorted from blood. The TCR originated in a woman aged 18-35 years in good health. Written as DNA, the CDR3 is TGTGCCAGCAGCTTAGCGCAAGGTTCAGGGGATAGCTACGAGCAGTACTTC. Its protein is CASSLAQGSGDSYEQYF.